A few counts support the clone carrying this TCR beta chain. The target antigen is unknown. The PCR used 60 Vbeta and 13 Jbeta primers. Original processing notes: An analysis that came later counted roughly 80 million unique TCR beta chains, approximately 10 million shared. Sequencing was performed with immunoSEQ multiplex PCR; in TCRdb, only in-frame clones are kept and a portion is missing. V and J calls and clone size are copied from that table; D and trimming were computed from the DNA. The sample has 120,000 or so clones; 75% to 85% are singletons. CDR3 length: 16 amino acids. Germline loops: CDR1 LGHNA, CDR2 YNFKEQ. The ends were cut back, 3 bases at V and 6 bases at J, with 17 bases in the middle. This entry is derived from a study of cytomegalovirus exposure and HLA in healthy donors. Across the study: Across a few hundred genotyped donors, 65% to 90% landed in the Caucasian-associated ancestry cluster. Study-wide results and caveats: The availability of immune exposure information extended only to CMV serostatus.

The TCR comes from a middle-aged man in good health and CMV-seronegative. Sequenced sample: PBMCs. This sequence joins TRBV4-2 and TRBJ1-4, with D possibly TRBD1 on 5 matching bases. The CDR3 loop reads CASSHSLRGEDEKLFF. The CDR3 coding sequence is TGTGCCAGCAGCCATTCTCTTAGGGGCGAGGATGAAAAACTGTTTTTT.